The rows below give T cell receptor beta chains drawn from one sample of a study of cytomegalovirus exposure and HLA in healthy donors. Sequencing was performed with immunoSEQ multiplex PCR; in TCRdb, only in-frame clones are kept and a portion is missing. The top ten hold more than 1.5% of the sample, which has some 130,000 clones, around 82% seen once. Sequencing input: PBMCs. Receptors originate from a boy under 18 in good health and CMV-seronegative. The CDR3 runs from the conserved cysteine through the conserved F or W. A D gene is named only where the DNA matches it firmly. Rows may omit the clone size; those that give it use once, few, many or a size class.

D gene	V gene	clone size	J gene	CDR3 DNA	CDR3 protein
TRBD2	TRBV2	NA	TRBJ2-7	TGTGCCAGCTCCCGAATGGGACTAGCGGGGACCTTCTACGAGCAGTACTTC	CASSRMGLAGTFYEQYF
TRBD2	TRBV4-3	NA	TRBJ2-7	TGCGCCAGCAGCCAAGGAGCGGGGGGGCTCTACGAGCAGTACTTC	CASSQGAGGLYEQYF
NA	TRBV2	NA	TRBJ1-1	TGTGCCAGCAACTTTATCACTGAAGCTTTCTTT	CASNFITEAFF
NA	TRBV4-2	NA	TRBJ2-7	TGTGCCAGCAGCCAAGAATTGGGAGGATCCTACGAGCAGTACTTC	CASSQELGGSYEQYF
TRBD1	TRBV30	NA	TRBJ1-4	TGTGCCTTTTTGCCGACAGGGTTGTCGGTGTTTGCTAATGAAAAACTGTTTTTT	CAFLPTGLSVFANEKLFF
NA	TRBV7-8	NA	TRBJ2-5	TGTGCCAGCAGCCACCCCTGGACACAGCGACAAGAGACCCAGTACTTC	CASSHPWTQRQETQYF
TRBD2	TRBV5-1	NA	TRBJ2-3	TGCGCCAGCAGAACCGGGACTAGCGATGTCACAGATACGCAGTATTTT	CASRTGTSDVTDTQYF
NA	TRBV7-9	NA	TRBJ2-1	TGTTCCAGCAGCTTTGGTTTCGCTAGCGCGTATACCTACAATGAGCAGTTCTTC	CSSSFGFASAYTYNEQFF
NA	TRBV6-5	few	TRBJ2-7	TGTGCCAGCAATCCCAAACAGGGAAACTACGAGCAGTACTTC	CASNPKQGNYEQYF
NA	TRBV9	NA	TRBJ2-5	TGTGCCAGCAGCGTACAGTCCGAACAAGAGACCCAGTACTTC	CASSVQSEQETQYF
NA	TRBV4-3	NA	TRBJ1-6	TGCGCCAGCAGCCAAGTCGGGGCTACAGGGCTACATTCACCCCTCCACTTT	CASSQVGATGLHSPLHF
NA	TRBV7-9	NA	TRBJ1-5	TGTTCCAGCAGCTTGGAGGTAAATCAGCCCCAGCATTTT	CSSSLEVNQPQHF
TRBD2	TRBV6-5	NA	TRBJ2-2	TGTGCCAGCATTCCGACTAGCGGGGGGCCCGGGGAGCTGTTTTTT	CASIPTSGGPGELFF
TRBD2	TRBV7-2	NA	TRBJ2-1	TGTGCCAGCACCTGGGGACTAGCGGGGGCAGAGCAGTTCTTC	CASTWGLAGAEQFF
NA	TRBV5-6	NA	TRBJ2-2	TGTGCCAGCAGCTCAATGAACACCGGGGAGCTGTTTTTT	CASSSMNTGELFF